This T cell receptor (beta chain) was obtained from a study of blood T cell repertoires in COVID-19. Study at large: Acute-phase and convalescent COVID-19 samples originated in the United States, Italy and Spain.

Cohort assignment relied on participant-reported clinical history. Cohort 3 recovered donors had two negative PCRs, clearance, or symptom resolution. The CDR3 has 16 amino acids. The V and J ends lost 0 bases and 6 bases respectively, with 14 bases between them. CDR1 and CDR2 (germline): MGHRA, YSYEKL. TCRdb keeps only in-frame clones here, not all; method: immunoSEQ multiplex PCR. The sample shows approximately 310,000 clones, roughly 85% of them seen only once. This clonotype was obtained from a man aged 30 to 39 who had recovered from COVID-19. The rearrangement joins TRBV4-1 to TRBJ2-2, with D unclear. The sample was PBMCs or T cells enriched from blood (not recorded which). The CDR3 DNA reads TGCGCCAGCAGCCAAGATCGAGGCCTTGATTCCGGGGAGCTGTTTTTT. Its translation is CASSQDRGLDSGELFF.